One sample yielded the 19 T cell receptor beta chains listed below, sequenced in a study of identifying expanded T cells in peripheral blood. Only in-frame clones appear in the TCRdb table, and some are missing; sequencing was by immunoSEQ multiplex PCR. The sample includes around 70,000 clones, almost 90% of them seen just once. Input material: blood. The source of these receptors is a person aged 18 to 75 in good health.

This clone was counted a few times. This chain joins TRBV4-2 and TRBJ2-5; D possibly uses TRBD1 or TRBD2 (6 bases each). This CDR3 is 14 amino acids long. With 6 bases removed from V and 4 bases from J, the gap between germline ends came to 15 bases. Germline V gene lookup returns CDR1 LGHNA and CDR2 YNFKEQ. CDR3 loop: CASRDSGQVETQYF. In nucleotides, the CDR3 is TGTGCCAGCAGGGACAGCGGGCAGGTAGAGACCCAGTACTTC.

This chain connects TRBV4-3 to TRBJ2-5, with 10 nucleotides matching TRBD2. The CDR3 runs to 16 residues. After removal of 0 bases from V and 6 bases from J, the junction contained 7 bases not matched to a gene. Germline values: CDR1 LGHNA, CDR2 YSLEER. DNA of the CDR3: TGCGCCAGCAGCCAAGATCGGGTTAGCGGGGGGCAGACCCAGTACTTC. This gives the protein CASSQDRVSGGQTQYF.

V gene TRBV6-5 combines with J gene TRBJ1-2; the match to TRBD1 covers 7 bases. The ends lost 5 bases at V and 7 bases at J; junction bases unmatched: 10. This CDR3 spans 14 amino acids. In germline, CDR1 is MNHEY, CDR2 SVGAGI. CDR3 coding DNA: TGTGCCAGCAGTGTCGACAGGGTGTCTCCTGGCTACACCTTC. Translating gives CASSVDRVSPGYTF.

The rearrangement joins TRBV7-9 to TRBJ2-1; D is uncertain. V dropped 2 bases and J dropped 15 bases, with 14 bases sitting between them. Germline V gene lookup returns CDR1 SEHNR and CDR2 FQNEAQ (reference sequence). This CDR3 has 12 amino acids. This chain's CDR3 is CASSLWHRGPFF. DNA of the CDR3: TGTGCCAGCAGCTTATGGCACCGTGGCCCGTTCTTC.

The DNA for the CDR3 is TGTGCCATCAGTGTGACTAGCGGGAGGGGGGCCTACGAGCAGTACTTC. Translation gives CAISVTSGRGAYEQYF. The chain recombines TRBV10-3 with TRBJ2-7; 14 nucleotides agree with TRBD2. From germline, CDR1 is ENHRY and CDR2 SYGVKD. There are 16 residues in the CDR3. V gave up 4 bases and J gave up 2 bases; unmatched junction bases: 4.

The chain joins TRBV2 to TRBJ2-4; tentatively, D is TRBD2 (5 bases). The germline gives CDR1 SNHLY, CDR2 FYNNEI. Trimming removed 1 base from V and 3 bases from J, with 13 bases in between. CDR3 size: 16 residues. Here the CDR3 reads CASSEEFWGVKNIQYF. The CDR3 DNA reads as TGTGCCAGCAGTGAAGAGTTTTGGGGAGTCAAAAACATTCAGTACTTC.

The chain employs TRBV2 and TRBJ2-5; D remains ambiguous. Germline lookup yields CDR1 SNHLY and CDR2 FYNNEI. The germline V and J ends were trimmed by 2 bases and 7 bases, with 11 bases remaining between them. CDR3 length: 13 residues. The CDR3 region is CASSETSSGTQYF. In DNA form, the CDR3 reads TGTGCCAGCAGTGAAACCTCTTCTGGGACCCAGTACTTC.

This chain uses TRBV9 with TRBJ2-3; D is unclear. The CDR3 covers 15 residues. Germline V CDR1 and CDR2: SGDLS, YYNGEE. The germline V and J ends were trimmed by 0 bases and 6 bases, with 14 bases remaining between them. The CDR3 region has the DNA TGTGCCAGCAGCGTAGAAGTGGCAGGCGCTGATACGCAGTATTTT. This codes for CASSVEVAGADTQYF.

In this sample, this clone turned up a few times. CDR3 protein: CASSRLLWDEQFF. DNA of the CDR3: TGTGCCAGCAGTCGGTTACTTTGGGATGAGCAGTTCTTC. The V and J genes are TRBV6-6 and TRBJ2-1; D is ambiguous. The CDR3 runs to 13 residues. Germline CDR1 and CDR2: MNHNY and SVGAGI (reference sequence). V was trimmed by 5 bases and J by 8 bases, leaving 13 bases between them.

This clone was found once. Here the CDR3 DNA reads TGTGCCAGCAGCCAAGCGATGGAGGGTCGGAACACCTTC. Its translation: CASSQAMEGRNTF. This chain uses TRBV6-5 with TRBJ1-2; no firm D call. The CDR3 is 13 amino acids. Trimming removed 6 bases at V and 12 bases at J, with 20 bases between. Germline-derived CDR1 and CDR2 are MNHEY and SVGAGI.

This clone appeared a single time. The CDR3: CASSTDSSYAYEQYF. In nucleotides, the CDR3 is TGTGCCAGCAGTACGGACAGTTCCTATGCCTACGAGCAGTACTTC. The genes are TRBV6-5 and TRBJ2-7; D is perhaps TRBD1 (6 bases). Trimming left V 5 bases short and J 2 bases short, with 16 bases between. The CDR3 has 15 residues. The germline V gene has CDR1 MNHEY and CDR2 SVGAGI.

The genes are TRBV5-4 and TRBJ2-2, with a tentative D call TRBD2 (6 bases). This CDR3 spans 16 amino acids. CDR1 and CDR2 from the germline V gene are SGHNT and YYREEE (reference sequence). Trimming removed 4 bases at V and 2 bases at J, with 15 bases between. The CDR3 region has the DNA TGTGCCAGCAGCCGGACGGGAGTAGTAAACACCGGGGAGCTGTTTTTT. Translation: CASSRTGVVNTGELFF.

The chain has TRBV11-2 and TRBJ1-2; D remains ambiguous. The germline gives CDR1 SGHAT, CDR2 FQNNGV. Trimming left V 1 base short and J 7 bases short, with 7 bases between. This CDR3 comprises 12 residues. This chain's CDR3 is CASSLVRVGYTF. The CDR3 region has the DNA TGTGCCAGCAGCTTAGTCCGGGTTGGCTACACCTTC. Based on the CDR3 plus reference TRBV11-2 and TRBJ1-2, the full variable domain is EAGVAQSPRYKIIEKRQSVAFWCNPISGHATLYWYQQILGQGPKLLIQFQNNGVVDDSQLPKDRFSAERLKGVDSTLKIQPAKLEDSAVYLCASSLVRVGYTFGSGTRLTVV.

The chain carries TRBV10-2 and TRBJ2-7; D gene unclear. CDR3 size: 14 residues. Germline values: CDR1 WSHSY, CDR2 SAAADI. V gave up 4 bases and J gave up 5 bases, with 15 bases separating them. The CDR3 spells CASSGVFNGNEQYF. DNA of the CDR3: TGCGCCAGCAGTGGGGTGTTTAATGGGAACGAGCAGTACTTC.

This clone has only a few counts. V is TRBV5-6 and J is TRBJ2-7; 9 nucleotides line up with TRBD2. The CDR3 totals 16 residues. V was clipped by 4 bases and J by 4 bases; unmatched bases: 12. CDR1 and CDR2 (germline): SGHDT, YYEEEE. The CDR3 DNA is TGTGCCAGCAGCCCCAACCCCGGTACTAGCGGGTACGAGCAGTACTTC. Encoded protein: CASSPNPGTSGYEQYF.

The CDR3 DNA reads TGTGCCAGCACCAGGGCCGGAGGGTGGGATGAGCAGTTCTTC. Translated, it gives CASTRAGGWDEQFF. V is TRBV2 and J is TRBJ2-1; a possible D gene is TRBD2 (6 bases). V was clipped by 7 bases and J by 8 bases, with 18 bases between them. Germline CDR1 SNHLY, CDR2 FYNNEI. The CDR3 contains 14 residues.

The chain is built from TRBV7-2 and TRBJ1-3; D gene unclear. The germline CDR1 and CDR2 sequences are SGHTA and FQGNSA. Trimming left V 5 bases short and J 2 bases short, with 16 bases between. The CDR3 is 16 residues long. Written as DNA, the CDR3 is TGTGCCAGCAGCCCCCCCCTGGGTGGGGCTGGAAACACCATATATTTT. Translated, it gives CASSPPLGGAGNTIYF.

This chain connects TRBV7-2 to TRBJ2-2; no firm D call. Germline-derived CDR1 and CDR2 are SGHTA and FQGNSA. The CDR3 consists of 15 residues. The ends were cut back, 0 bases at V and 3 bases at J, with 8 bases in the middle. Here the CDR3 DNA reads TGTGCCAGCAGCTTAGCAGGGTGGGACACCGGGGAGCTGTTTTTT. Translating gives CASSLAGWDTGELFF. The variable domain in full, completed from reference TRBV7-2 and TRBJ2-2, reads GAGVSQSPSNKVTEKGKDVELRCDPISGHTALYWYRQSLGQGLEFLIYFQGNSAPDKSGLPSDRFSAERTGGSVSTLTIQRTQQEDSAVYLCASSLAGWDTGELFFGEGSRLTVL.

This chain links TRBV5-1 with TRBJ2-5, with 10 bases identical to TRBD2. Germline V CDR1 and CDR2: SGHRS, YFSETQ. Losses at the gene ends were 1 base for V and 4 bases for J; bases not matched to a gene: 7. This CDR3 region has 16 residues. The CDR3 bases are TGCGCCAGCAGCTTGTCGCCTAGCGGGGGTGGAGAGACCCAGTACTTC. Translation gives CASSLSPSGGGETQYF. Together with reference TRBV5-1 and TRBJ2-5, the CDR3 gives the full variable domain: KAGVTQTPRYLIKTRGQQVTLSCSPISGHRSVSWYQQTPGQGLQFLFEYFSETQRNKGNFPGRFSGRQFSNSRSEMNVSTLELGDSALYLCASSLSPSGGGETQYFGPGTRLLVL.